What follows are 27 T cell receptor beta chains derived from one specimen sequenced in a study of identical twins (dated by TCRdb to about 2016). Receptors were amplified or captured by 5' RACE. Sequenced using an Illumina HiSeq 2000. In-frame beta chains were kept once TCRdb had trimmed the public reads at Q25 with fastp and called clones with MiXCR. Under each unique CDR3 protein, matching rows form one entry showing the most common genes and DNA. The sample table records 1.5 million to 2 million distinct CDR3 sequences; roughly 35% of these occur just once. Of the sample, approximately 0.29% is held by the ten largest clones. Sequencing was carried out using cord blood. The source of these receptors is a newborn girl in good health.

About this clonotype itself: This could be a read error, since a much larger clone is one nucleotide away. The rearrangement links TRBV20-1 to TRBJ2-3; 8 bases line up with TRBD1. This CDR3 has 15 residues. J lost 7 bases, V lost 6 bases, and 15 bases had no gene match. CDR1 is DFQATT and CDR2 is SNEGSKA in the germline V gene (reference sequence). The CDR3 DNA reads as TGCAGTGCCGCCACCGGACAGGGCCGCTTAAATACGCAGTATTTT. Its translation: CSAATGQGRLNTQYF.

This chain links TRBV2 with TRBJ1-5; tentative D call: TRBD1 (6 bases). Trimming took off 10 bases at V and 0 bases at J, with 16 bases between the two ends. The CDR3 is 15 residues long. The germline V gene has CDR1 SNHLY and CDR2 FYNNEI. CDR3 nucleotides: TGTGCCACCAGCGGACAGTCTTATAGCAATCAGCCCCAGCATTTT. Translating gives CATSGQSYSNQPQHF.

The chain carries TRBV27 and TRBJ1-5, with 7 bases that match TRBD1. Germline CDR1 MNHEY, CDR2 SMNVEV (reference sequence). The CDR3 sequence is 16 residues long. V shed 6 bases, J shed 4 bases, and the junction held 12 bases outside the gene matches. The CDR3 region is CASRPDRQGRNQPQHF. CDR3 nucleotides: TGTGCCAGCAGACCGGACAGACAGGGAAGGAATCAGCCCCAGCATTTT.

This clonotype was counted a few times. The CDR3 region has the DNA TGCAGTGCTAGAGCGGGTTCGGGGTTTTTTTTCTACAATGAGCAGTTCTTC. This sequence encodes CSARAGSGFFFYNEQFF. V usage is TRBV20-1 and J usage is TRBJ2-1; D is perhaps TRBD2 (5 bases). The V and J ends lost 1 base and 3 bases respectively, with 19 bases between them. CDR1 is DFQATT, CDR2 SNEGSKA, per germline (reference sequence). This CDR3 spans 17 amino acids.

Remarks on this clonotype: A read error is possible here, since a much larger clone lies one base away. The rearrangement joins TRBV2 to TRBJ2-7, with unresolved D. The CDR3 has 13 residues. V lost 1 base and J lost 0, with 4 bases in between. Germline V gene lookup returns CDR1 SNHLY and CDR2 FYNNEI. CDR3 amino acids: CASSEDTSYEQYF. DNA for the CDR3: TGTGCCAGCAGTGAAGACACCTCCTACGAGCAGTACTTC. The full variable domain, its missing parts supplied by reference TRBV2 and TRBJ2-7, is EPEVTQTPSHQVTQMGQEVILRCVPISNHLYFYWYRQILGQKVEFLVSFYNNEISEKSEIFDDQFSVERPDGSNFTLKIRSTKLEDSAMYFCASSEDTSYEQYFGPGTRLTVT.

Ten or more counts support this clonotype. The chain carries TRBV24-1 and TRBJ2-1; no clear D. V was pared by 3 bases and J by 5 bases, with 7 bases between. This CDR3 has 13 amino acids. Germline V gene lookup returns CDR1 KGHDR and CDR2 SFDVKD. CDR3 coding DNA: TGTGCCACCAGTGATCCCCACAACAATGAGCAGTTCTTC. It specifies CATSDPHNNEQFF.

This clonotype turned up a few times. The V call is TRBV5-1, the J call TRBJ1-2, with D possibly being TRBD1 (5 bases). V lost 2 bases, J lost 4 bases, and 15 bases lay in between. CDR3 length: 15 amino acids. The V gene's germline CDR1 is SGHRS and CDR2 YFSETQ. The CDR3 loop is CASSFGWDRPYGYTF. The CDR3 nucleotides read TGCGCCAGCAGCTTTGGGTGGGACCGGCCCTATGGCTACACCTTC.

This chain joins TRBV7-2 and TRBJ2-1; TRBD1 matches at 7 bases. The end of the DNA aligns better with TRBJ2-7, so the J call may be wrong. CDR3 length equals 16 residues. Germline assignment: CDR1 SGHTA and CDR2 FQGNSA. The CDR3 is CASTRQGEINYNEQYF. CDR3 bases: TGTGCCAGCACCCGCCAGGGGGAGATAAACTACAATGAGCAGTACTTC.

The V call is TRBV27, the J call TRBJ2-1; 7 bases map to TRBD1. The ends lost 6 bases at V and 9 bases at J; junction bases unmatched: 5. Germline V gene lookup returns CDR1 MNHEY and CDR2 SMNVEV (reference sequence). This CDR3 region has 12 residues. CDR3 sequence reads: CASSSGGSEQFF. The CDR3 DNA reads as TGTGCCAGCAGCTCAGGGGGTAGTGAGCAGTTCTTC.

In its sample, this clonotype was seen a few times. The V call is TRBV12-3 or TRBV12-4, the J call TRBJ2-1, with D maybe TRBD2 (6 bases). Trimming removed 3 bases at V and 0 bases at J, with 15 bases between. This CDR3 has 17 amino acids. This chain's CDR3 is CASSLRGLLSSYNEQFF. The CDR3 DNA follows: TGTGCCAGCAGTTTGAGGGGACTCTTGAGCTCCTACAATGAGCAGTTCTTC.

CDR3 residues: CSARDRTGVSNEQFF. The CDR3 region has the DNA TGCAGTGCTAGAGATCGCACAGGGGTGAGCAATGAGCAGTTCTTC. This chain links TRBV20-1 with TRBJ2-1; 7 bases map to TRBD1. CDR3 length equals 15 residues. With 0 bases clipped from V and 6 bases from J, the junction kept 8 bases outside the gene matches. Per the germline V gene, CDR1 is DFQATT and CDR2 is SNEGSKA (reference sequence).

This rearrangement joins TRBV29-1 to TRBJ2-3; 12 nucleotides agree with TRBD2. V shed 4 bases, J shed 1 base, and the junction held 3 bases outside the gene matches. This CDR3 is built from 15 residues. Germline V gives CDR1 SQVTM, CDR2 ANQGSEA. CDR3 sequence (DNA): TGCAGCGTTGCGAGACTAGCGGGAGGCACAGATACGCAGTATTTT. It is translated as CSVARLAGGTDTQYF.

This clonotype has at least ten counts. V usage is TRBV5-1 and J usage is TRBJ2-7; 7 bases map to TRBD1. The V gene's germline CDR1 is SGHRS and CDR2 YFSETQ. The V and J ends lost 3 bases and 6 bases, in that order; junction bases with no gene match: 6. This CDR3 has 13 amino acids. CDR3 DNA: TGCGCCAGCAGCTCCGGACAGGACCGCGAGCAGTACTTC. Translated: CASSSGQDREQYF.

Only a few counts were recorded for this clonotype. This chain's CDR3 is CASSEASWENSYNEQFF. The CDR3 bases are TGTGCCAGCAGTGAAGCGTCATGGGAGAACTCCTACAATGAGCAGTTCTTC. The rearrangement uses TRBV2 and TRBJ2-1; a possible D gene is TRBD2 (5 bases). Germline assignment: CDR1 SNHLY and CDR2 FYNNEI. V lost 0 bases and J lost 0, with 12 bases in between. The CDR3 length is 17 residues.

The J gene is TRBJ2-7, the V gene TRBV7-2; D possibly corresponds to TRBD2 (6 bases). The germline V gene has CDR1 SGHTA and CDR2 FQGNSA. The CDR3 is 13 residues long. V was trimmed by 5 bases and J by 3 bases, leaving 11 bases between them. CDR3 in DNA: TGTGCCAGCAGCGTTACTAGCATCTACGAGCAGTACTTC. Its protein is CASSVTSIYEQYF. The whole variable domain, filled in from reference TRBV7-2 and TRBJ2-7, reads GAGVSQSPSNKVTEKGKDVELRCDPISGHTALYWYRQSLGQGLEFLIYFQGNSAPDKSGLPSDRFSAERTGGSVSTLTIQRTQQEDSAVYLCASSVTSIYEQYFGPGTRLTVT.

The V and J genes are TRBV21-1 and TRBJ2-3. TRBV21-1 is marked as a pseudogene. The CDR3 is 14 residues long. The CDR3 coding sequence is TGTGCCAGCAGCAAAGGGCAACCCACAGATACGCAGTATTTT. It is translated as CASSKGQPTDTQYF.

This clonotype was seen a few times. The CDR3 nucleotides read TGCAGCGTTTCCAGGGGTCCTGTTTATATGACTGAAGCTTTCTTT. This encodes CSVSRGPVYMTEAFF. The rearrangement uses TRBV29-1 and TRBJ1-1; D may be TRBD1 (6 bases). Trimming removed 5 bases from V and 5 bases from J, with 21 bases in between. Germline CDR1 SQVTM, CDR2 ANQGSEA. The CDR3 sequence is 15 residues long.

This clonotype was counted at least ten times. This chain connects TRBV29-1 to TRBJ2-1; 11 nucleotides line up with TRBD2. CDR1 SQVTM and CDR2 ANQGSEA come from the germline V gene. This CDR3 region has 14 residues. The V and J ends lost 4 bases and 2 bases, in that order; junction bases with no gene match: 1. CDR3 nucleotides: TGCAGCGTTGGACTAGCGGGGACCTACAATGAGCAGTTCTTC. It is translated as CSVGLAGTYNEQFF.

V is TRBV9 and J is TRBJ1-2; weak D call: TRBD1 (6 bases). Trimming took 0 bases from V and 4 from J, leaving 13 bases between them. CDR3 size: 15 residues. The V gene's germline CDR1 is SGDLS and CDR2 YYNGEE. CDR3 amino acids: CASSVGTVLSYGYTF. The DNA for the CDR3 is TGTGCCAGCAGCGTAGGGACAGTTCTTTCCTATGGCTACACCTTC.

V and J are TRBV20-1 and TRBJ2-5, with no clear D. The CDR3 length is 11 residues. The germline V and J ends were trimmed by 5 bases and 4 bases, with 8 bases remaining between them. Germline-derived CDR1 and CDR2 are DFQATT and SNEGSKA (reference sequence). CDR3: CSAVHAETQYF. In nucleotides, the CDR3 is TGCAGTGCTGTCCACGCAGAGACCCAGTACTTC.

This rearrangement joins TRBV25-1 to TRBJ1-1, with 9 bases fitting TRBD1. The V and J ends lost 5 bases and 6 bases, in that order; junction bases with no gene match: 10. Germline V lookup: CDR1 MGHDK, CDR2 SYGVNS. The length of the CDR3 is 15 residues. The CDR3 reads CASSLQGAGSAEAFF. The CDR3 nucleotides are TGTGCCAGCAGTCTACAGGGGGCGGGATCGGCTGAAGCTTTCTTT.

The V and J genes are TRBV12-5 and TRBJ2-1; the D gene is possibly TRBD1 (5 bases). The germline CDR1 and CDR2 sequences are LGHNT and FRNRAP. Trimming took off 3 bases at V and 4 bases at J, with 10 bases between the two ends. The CDR3 length is 14 residues. The DNA for the CDR3 is TGTGCTAGTGGTTTAGGAAGACAGTACAATGAGCAGTTCTTC. This gives the protein CASGLGRQYNEQFF.

This clonotype was found a few times. The gene calls are TRBV4-1 and TRBJ2-4; D remains ambiguous. The CDR3 covers 15 residues. CDR1 and CDR2 from the germline V gene are MGHRA and YSYEKL. V lost 3 bases to trimming and J lost 7 bases, with 16 bases between them. Written as DNA, the CDR3 is TGCGCCAGCAGCCACCCTTTCGCCCTAGAGAACATTCAGTACTTC. It encodes CASSHPFALENIQYF.

The rearrangement uses TRBV5-1 and TRBJ1-6; D not certain. Trimming cost V 5 bases and J 0 bases, with 12 bases left between them. There are 16 residues in the CDR3. Germline-derived CDR1 and CDR2 are SGHRS and YFSETQ. The CDR3 spells CASSPGDRSYNSPLHF. The CDR3 DNA is TGCGCCAGCAGTCCAGGAGACCGCTCCTATAATTCACCCCTCCACTTT.

The chain uses TRBV28 and TRBJ1-3; D not certain. The V gene's germline CDR1 is MDHEN and CDR2 SYDVKM. V was trimmed by 1 base and J by 0 bases, leaving 10 bases between them. The CDR3 length is 16 residues. The CDR3 region has the DNA TGTGCCAGCAGTTTATCCGGGATTTCCTCTGGAAACACCATATATTTT. It yields the protein CASSLSGISSGNTIYF.

This clonotype was seen once. The chain couples TRBV28 to TRBJ1-1; D perhaps matches TRBD1 (5 bases). Germline values: CDR1 MDHEN, CDR2 SYDVKM. V was shortened by 8 bases and J by 1 base, with 14 bases between the two germline ends. The CDR3 is 14 amino acids. The CDR3 DNA follows: TGTGCCAGCGGGGCAGAGCTCTCGAACACTGAAGCTTTCTTT. The encoded protein is CASGAELSNTEAFF.

This clonotype was picked up a small number of times. V gene TRBV12-3 or TRBV12-4 combines with J gene TRBJ2-1, with TRBD1 matching over 9 bases. The J segment lost 7 bases and the V segment lost 10 bases, leaving 14 bases of the junction unmatched. The CDR3 runs 15 residues. The CDR3: CATNTLGTGRNEQFF. The DNA of the CDR3 is TGTGCCACCAATACACTCGGGACAGGGAGGAATGAGCAGTTCTTC.